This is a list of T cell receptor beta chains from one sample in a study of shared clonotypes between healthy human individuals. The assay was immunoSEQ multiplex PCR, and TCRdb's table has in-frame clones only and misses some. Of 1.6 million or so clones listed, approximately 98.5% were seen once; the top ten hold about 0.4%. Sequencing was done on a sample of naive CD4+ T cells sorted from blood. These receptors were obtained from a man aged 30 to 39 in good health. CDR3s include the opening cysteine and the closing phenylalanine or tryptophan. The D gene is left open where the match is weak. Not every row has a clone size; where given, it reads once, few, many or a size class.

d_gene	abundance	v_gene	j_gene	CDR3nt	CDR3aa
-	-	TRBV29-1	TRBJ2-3	TGCAGCGGGGGAGCGTGGGACACAGATACGCAGTATTTT	CSGGAWDTDTQYF
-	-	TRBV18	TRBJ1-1	TGTGCCAGCTCACCAACAGGGACTGAAGCTTTCTTT	CASSPTGTEAFF
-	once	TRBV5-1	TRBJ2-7	TGCGCCAGCAGCTTGGCCCCTCTGGAGCAGTACTTC	CASSLAPLEQYF
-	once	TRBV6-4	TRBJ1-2	TGTGCCAGCAGTGTGTCGTGGCAGGCACAATATGGCTACACCTTC	CASSVSWQAQYGYTF
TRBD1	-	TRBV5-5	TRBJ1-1	TGTGCCAGCAGCTTGGTGGACAGGGGTGAAGCTTTCTTT	CASSLVDRGEAFF
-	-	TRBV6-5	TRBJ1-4	TGTGCCAGCAGCTCCACCGCTGGTTGGGAAAAACTGTTTTTT	CASSSTAGWEKLFF
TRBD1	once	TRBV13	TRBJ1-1	TGTGCCAGCAGCTTAAGCCGGGACAGGGCCACTGAAGCTTTCTTT	CASSLSRDRATEAFF
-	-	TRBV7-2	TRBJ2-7	TGTGCCAGCAGCCCCCCGCGCCGGGCTAGCCTTCACTACGAGCAGTACTTC	CASSPPRRASLHYEQYF
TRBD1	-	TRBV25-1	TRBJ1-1	TGTGCCAGTAATTGGGGGACAGGGGTGCACACTGAAGCTTTCTTT	CASNWGTGVHTEAFF
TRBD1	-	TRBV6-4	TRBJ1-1	TGTGCCAGCAGTGTATCAGGGGGCGGCACTGAAGCTTTCTTT	CASSVSGGGTEAFF
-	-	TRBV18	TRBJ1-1	TGTGCCAGCTCTCAAGCACAGGGTTGGAGCACTGAAGCTTTCTTT	CASSQAQGWSTEAFF
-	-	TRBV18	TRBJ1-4	TGTGCCAGCTCAGCGACAGCAACTAATGAAAAACTGTTTTTT	CASSATATNEKLFF
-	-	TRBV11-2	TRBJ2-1	TGTGCCAGCAGCTTAGTCGTTCGCGGGGGCGGTGAGCAGTTCTTC	CASSLVVRGGGEQFF
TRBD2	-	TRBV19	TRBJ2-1	TGTGCCAGCAGACTAGCGGGCTCCTACAATGAGCAGTTCTTC	CASRLAGSYNEQFF
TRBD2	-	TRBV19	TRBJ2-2	TGTGCCAGTCAGTCGATTGGGAGGGCCCCCGGGGAGCTGTTTTTT	CASQSIGRAPGELFF
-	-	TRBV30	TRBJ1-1	TGTGCCTGGGGACAAGGGTGGACTGAAGCTTTCTTT	CAWGQGWTEAFF
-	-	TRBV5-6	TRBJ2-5	TGTGCCAGCAGCTTCACTCCAGGGGTGAAAGAGACCCAGTACTTC	CASSFTPGVKETQYF
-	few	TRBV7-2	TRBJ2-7	TGTGCCAGCAGCTTAAAATTGGGGGGGCTTACCTACGAGCAGTACTTC	CASSLKLGGLTYEQYF
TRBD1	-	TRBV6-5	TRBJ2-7	TGTGCCAGCAAGGGACAGGTTAGGGCCTACGAGCAGTACTTC	CASKGQVRAYEQYF
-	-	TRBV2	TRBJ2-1	TGTGCCAGCTCCCCCCAATGGGGCCATAGGAATGAGCAGTTCTTC	CASSPQWGHRNEQFF
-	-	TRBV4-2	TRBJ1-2	TGTGCCAGCAGCCAAGGAGACTACTATGGCTACACCTTC	CASSQGDYYGYTF
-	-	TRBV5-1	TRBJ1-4	TGCGCCAGCAGCTTGTTAGGGACAAATCGTGAAAAACTGTTTTTT	CASSLLGTNREKLFF
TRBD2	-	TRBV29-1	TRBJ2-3	TGCAGCCTAGGGGGCGAGGGGACTAGCGAGTATTTT	CSLGGEGTSEYF
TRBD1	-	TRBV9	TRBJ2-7	TGTGCCAGCAGCGTCACAGGGGCGGGCGAGCAGTACTTC	CASSVTGAGEQYF